A single sample is the source of the 21 T cell receptor beta chains below, sequenced in a study of CD8+ T cells in alopecia areata. Once RNA had been extracted, it was reverse transcribed into cDNA to act as the sequencing template. The repertoire was sequenced with immunoSEQ multiplex PCR; TCRdb's copy has only in-frame clones and lacks some. This repertoire shows 150,000 or so clones, about 60% found once; its top ten account for around 6.6%. The sequencing here drew on CD4+ T cells sorted from blood, taken at week 0. These TCRs come from a human donor with alopecia areata.

The chain carries TRBV7-6 and TRBJ2-3; D remains ambiguous. The germline V gene encodes CDR1 SGHVS and CDR2 FNYEAQ. CDR3 length: 15 amino acids. Trimming left V 5 bases short and J 0 bases short, with 12 bases between. The CDR3 loop is CASSRGGTSTDTQYF. DNA for the CDR3: TGTGCCAGCAGCCGTGGTGGCACTAGCACAGATACGCAGTATTTT.

Here the CDR3 DNA reads TGTGCCAGCAGTTTCCCTGGGGCCAACGTCCTGACTTTC. As protein: CASSFPGANVLTF. The chain joins TRBV27 to TRBJ2-6; D is ambiguous. Germline V gene data show CDR1 as MNHEY and CDR2 as SMNVEV (reference sequence). Trimming took off 3 bases at V and 2 bases at J, with 2 bases between the two ends. The CDR3 consists of 13 residues. The full variable domain, with the rest looked up from reference TRBV27 and TRBJ2-6, is EAQVTQNPRYLITVTGKKLTVTCSQNMNHEYMSWYRQDPGLGLRQIYYSMNVEVTDKGDVPEGYKVSRKEKRNFPLILESPSPNQTSLYFCASSFPGANVLTFGAGSRLTVL.

Here the CDR3 DNA reads TGTGCCAGCAAGGGACACTTGGACTACGAGCAGTACTTC. This encodes CASKGHLDYEQYF. The chain links TRBV6-6 to TRBJ2-7, with a tentative D call TRBD1 (6 bases). Per the germline V gene, CDR1 is MNHNY and CDR2 is SVGAGI (reference sequence). This CDR3 is 13 amino acids long. Trimming removed 7 bases at V and 3 bases at J, with 13 bases between.

The V and J genes are TRBV30 and TRBJ1-2; TRBD1 might be the D (6 bases). The CDR3 runs to 15 residues. Germline loops: CDR1 GTSNPN, CDR2 SVGIG (reference sequence). V dropped 3 bases and J dropped 2 bases, with 16 bases sitting between them. CDR3 sequence (DNA): TGTGCCTGGAGAAAATCAGCGGGGGGCAACTATGGCTACACCTTC. This translates into CAWRKSAGGNYGYTF.

This sequence joins TRBV11-2 and TRBJ2-3; no firm D call. Germline CDR1 and CDR2: SGHAT and FQNNGV. Deletions cut 8 bases from V and 7 bases from J, with 7 bases between. The CDR3 is made up of 10 amino acids. The CDR3 here is CASARNTQYF. The CDR3 coding sequence is TGTGCCAGCGCCCGCAATACGCAGTATTTT.

This clone was counted only a few times. The chain recombines TRBV5-1 with TRBJ1-6; 10 bases line up with TRBD1. The ends lost 7 bases at V and 7 bases at J; junction bases unmatched: 8. The CDR3 covers 15 residues. Germline V gene data show CDR1 as SGHRS and CDR2 as YFSETQ. CDR3 sequence reads: CASGSGTGENSPLHF. The CDR3 nucleotides are TGCGCCAGCGGATCTGGGACAGGGGAAAATTCACCCCTCCACTTT.

This clone was seen ten or more times. The chain carries TRBV14 and TRBJ2-1; TRBD2 agrees at 7 bases. V lost 0 bases, J lost 7 bases, and 9 bases stayed unmatched. Germline assignment: CDR1 SGHDN and CDR2 FVKESK. There are 16 residues in the CDR3. CDR3 amino acids: CASSQDRDYGTNEQFF. The CDR3 DNA reads TGTGCCAGCAGCCAAGACCGGGACTACGGAACAAATGAGCAGTTCTTC.

This clone has only a few counts. Here the CDR3 reads CSVHIPGTGNYGYTF. The DNA of the CDR3 is TGCAGCGTCCACATACCTGGGACAGGAAACTATGGCTACACCTTC. The V call is TRBV29-1, the J call TRBJ1-2, with 8 nucleotides matching TRBD1. Germline assignment: CDR1 SQVTM and CDR2 ANQGSEA. After removal of 6 bases from V and 2 bases from J, the junction contained 11 bases not matched to a gene. The CDR3 is 15 residues long. Together with reference TRBV29-1 and TRBJ1-2, the CDR3 gives the full variable domain: SAVISQKPSRDICQRGTSLTIQCQVDSQVTMMFWYRQQPGQSLTLIATANQGSEATYESGFVIDKFPISRPNLTFSTLTVSNMSPEDSSIYLCSVHIPGTGNYGYTFGSGTRLTVV.

This clone turned up a few times. This specimen includes other DNA sequences encoding the same CDR3. CDR3 residues: CSVANTEAFF. The CDR3 DNA sequence: TGCAGCGTGGCTAACACTGAAGCTTTCTTT. The chain is built from TRBV29-1 and TRBJ1-1; D is ambiguous. CDR1 is SQVTM, CDR2 ANQGSEA, per germline. The V end lost 6 bases, the J end lost 2 bases, and 4 bases lay between the germline ends. The CDR3 length is 10 residues.

The J gene is TRBJ2-3, the V gene TRBV29-1; unclear D gene. The CDR3 length is 13 residues. Germline V gene data show CDR1 as SQVTM and CDR2 as ANQGSEA. The V end lost 7 bases, the J end lost 0 bases, and 11 bases lay between the germline ends. The CDR3 loop is CSARPSSTDTQYF. DNA for the CDR3: TGCAGCGCCAGACCTTCTAGCACAGATACGCAGTATTTT.

The chain recombines TRBV18 with TRBJ2-5; D not certain. V shed 3 bases and J shed 1 base, with 3 bases lying between them. From germline, CDR1 is KGHSH and CDR2 LQKENI. The CDR3 sequence is 12 residues long. In DNA form, the CDR3 reads TGTGCCAGCTCACCTATCCAAGAGACCCAGTACTTC. Translation: CASSPIQETQYF. Full variable domain (rest looked up from reference TRBV18 and TRBJ2-5): NAGVMQNPRHLVRRRGQEARLRCSPMKGHSHVYWYRQLPEEGLKFMVYLQKENIIDESGMPKERFSAEFPKEGPSILRIQQVVRGDSAAYFCASSPIQETQYFGPGTRLLVL.

This clone has more than one count but fewer than ten. This sequence joins TRBV15 and TRBJ1-1; D may be TRBD1 (6 bases). CDR3 length equals 14 residues. Trimming shortened V by 3 bases and J by 4 bases, and 12 bases separated the two germline ends. CDR1 is LNHNV and CDR2 is YYDKDF in the germline V gene (reference sequence). Here the CDR3 DNA reads TGTGCCACCAGCAGCTTCAGGGGCACCACTGAAGCTTTCTTT. It yields the protein CATSSFRGTTEAFF.

Comment on this clone: The same CDR3 is also encoded by other DNA sequences in this sample. This rearrangement joins TRBV4-1 to TRBJ2-1; D gene ambiguous. The germline gives CDR1 MGHRA, CDR2 YSYEKL. The CDR3 consists of 16 residues. The V end lost 1 base, the J end lost 0 bases, and 10 bases lay between the germline ends. Written as DNA, the CDR3 is TGCGCCAGCAGCCAAGTAGACCTAGTCTCCTACAATGAGCAGTTCTTC. This encodes CASSQVDLVSYNEQFF.

This chain connects TRBV30 to TRBJ1-1, with D possibly TRBD1 on 6 matching bases. V was shortened by 1 base and J by 0 bases, with 12 bases between the two germline ends. The CDR3 contains 15 residues. The germline CDR1 and CDR2 sequences are GTSNPN and SVGIG (reference sequence). For the CDR3, the DNA is TGTGCCTGGAGTGAGCCCAGGGGCCTGAACACTGAAGCTTTCTTT. This codes for CAWSEPRGLNTEAFF.

The chain joins TRBV30 to TRBJ2-1; 8 positions agree with TRBD1. The V gene's germline CDR1 is GTSNPN and CDR2 SVGIG (reference sequence). V shed 5 bases, J shed 8 bases, and the junction held 8 bases outside the gene matches. CDR3 length: 13 residues. CDR3 sequence: CAWVGQGGDEQFF. For the CDR3, the DNA is TGTGCCTGGGTTGGACAGGGTGGGGATGAGCAGTTCTTC.

This clone has only a few counts. The chain combines TRBV7-9 with TRBJ2-1; 7 bases match TRBD1. The CDR3 spans 12 residues. Germline V gene sequence: CDR1 SEHNR, CDR2 FQNEAQ (reference sequence). The junction had 4 bases not matched to a gene; V was cut back by 8 bases and J by 6 bases. CDR3 DNA sequence: TGTGCCAGCCGAGGGGGCTTCAATGAGCAGTTCTTC. Its translation: CASRGGFNEQFF.

The chain employs TRBV5-4 and TRBJ1-6; D not resolved. Germline CDR1 reads SGHNT; CDR2 reads YYREEE (reference sequence). Trimming shortened V by 0 bases and J by 6 bases, and 4 bases separated the two germline ends. This CDR3 comprises 13 residues. The CDR3 nucleotides are TGTGCCAGCAGCTTGGGGTTTAATTCACCCCTCCACTTT. It translates to CASSLGFNSPLHF. Full variable domain (outside the CDR3, taken from reference TRBV5-4 and TRBJ1-6): ETGVTQSPTHLIKTRGQQVTLRCSSQSGHNTVSWYQQALGQGPQFIFQYYREEENGRGNFPPRFSGLQFPNYSSELNVNALELDDSALYLCASSLGFNSPLHFGNGTRLTVT.

This clone was observed a single time. CDR3 amino acids: CAWVNSGTGPAGELFF. DNA of the CDR3: TGTGCCTGGGTAAATTCGGGGACAGGGCCCGCCGGGGAGCTGTTTTTT. The chain carries TRBV30 and TRBJ2-2, with TRBD1 matching 9 bases. Germline lookup yields CDR1 GTSNPN and CDR2 SVGIG (reference sequence). V dropped 5 bases and J dropped 6; count of bases not matched to a gene: 13. The CDR3 has 16 amino acids.

The rearrangement joins TRBV14 to TRBJ1-6; TRBD1 matches 9 bases. Germline CDR1 is SGHDN and CDR2 is FVKESK. V was pared by 0 bases and J by 9 bases, with 6 bases of the junction left unmatched. The CDR3 covers 16 residues. In nucleotides, the CDR3 is TGTGCCAGCAGCCAAGATTACGGGACAGGGTCTTCACCCCTCCACTTT. As protein: CASSQDYGTGSSPLHF.

This clone has only one observation. The chain uses TRBV19 and TRBJ1-6; no clear D. CDR3 length: 13 residues. Between the trimmed V and J ends, which lost 3 bases and 8 bases, there was a span of 8 bases. Germline CDR1 reads LNHDA; CDR2 reads SQIVND (reference sequence). The DNA of the CDR3 is TGTGCCAGTAGTATGAATTTCCATTCACCCCTCCACTTT. Translation: CASSMNFHSPLHF.

The sample holds one count of this clone. This chain connects TRBV30 to TRBJ1-2; D is undetermined. This CDR3 has 13 residues. The V end lost 1 base, the J end lost 6 bases, and 12 bases lay between the germline ends. Germline V gene data show CDR1 as GTSNPN and CDR2 as SVGIG (reference sequence). In DNA, the CDR3 is TGTGCCTGGAGTGCACGGAGATGGAATGGCTACACCTTC. It yields the protein CAWSARRWNGYTF.